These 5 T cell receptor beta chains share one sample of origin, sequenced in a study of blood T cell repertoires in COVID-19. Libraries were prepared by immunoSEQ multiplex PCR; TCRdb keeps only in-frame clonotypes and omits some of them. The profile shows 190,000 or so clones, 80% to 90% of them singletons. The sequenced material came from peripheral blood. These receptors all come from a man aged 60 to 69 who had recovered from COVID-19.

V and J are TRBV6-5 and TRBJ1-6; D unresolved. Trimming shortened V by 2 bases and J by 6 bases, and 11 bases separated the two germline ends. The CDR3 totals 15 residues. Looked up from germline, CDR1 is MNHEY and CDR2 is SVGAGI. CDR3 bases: TGTGCCAGCAGTTACGCCGGGGATCGTAATTCACCCCTCCACTTT. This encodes CASSYAGDRNSPLHF.

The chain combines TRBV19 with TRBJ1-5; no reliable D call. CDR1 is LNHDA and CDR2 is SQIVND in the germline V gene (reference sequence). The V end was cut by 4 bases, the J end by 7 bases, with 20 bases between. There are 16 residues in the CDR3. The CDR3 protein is CASSTQVTSGRQPQHF. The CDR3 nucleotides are TGTGCCAGTAGTACGCAGGTCACGTCAGGTCGACAGCCCCAGCATTTT.

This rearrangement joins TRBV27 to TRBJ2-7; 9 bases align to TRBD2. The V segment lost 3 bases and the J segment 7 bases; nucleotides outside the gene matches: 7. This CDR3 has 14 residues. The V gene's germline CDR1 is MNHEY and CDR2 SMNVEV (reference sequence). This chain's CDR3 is CASSLGGTSREQYF. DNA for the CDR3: TGTGCCAGCAGTTTGGGGGGGACTAGCCGAGAGCAGTACTTC.

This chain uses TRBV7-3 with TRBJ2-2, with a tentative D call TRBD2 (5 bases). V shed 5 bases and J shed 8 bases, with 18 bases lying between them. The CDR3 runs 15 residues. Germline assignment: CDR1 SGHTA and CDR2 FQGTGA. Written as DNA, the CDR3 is TGTGCCAGCAGCCCGAAAACGGGGTTGGTGGGGGAGCTGTTTTTT. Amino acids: CASSPKTGLVGELFF.

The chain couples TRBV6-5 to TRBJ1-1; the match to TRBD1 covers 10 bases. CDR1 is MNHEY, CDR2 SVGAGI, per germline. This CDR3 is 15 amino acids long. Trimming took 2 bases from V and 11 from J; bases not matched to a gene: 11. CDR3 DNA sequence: TGTGCCAGCAGTTACAACAACCCGGGACAGGGGAAGGCTTTCTTT. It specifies CASSYNNPGQGKAFF.